This TCR beta chain was identified during a study of T cell changes during pregnancy in multiple sclerosis. Germline-derived CDR1 and CDR2 are MGHRA and YSYEKL. CDR3 length: 13 amino acids. Trimming left V 1 base short and J 6 bases short, with 6 bases between. Clones were read by immunoSEQ multiplex PCR, and TCRdb kept only the in-frame ones, dropping some. The table lists about 110,000 clones, under 95% of them singletons, with less than 0.85% in the top ten. The chain carries TRBV4-1 and TRBJ2-2, with no clear D. The sequence was obtained from a female donor in good health, enrolled as a control in a pregnancy study. The source material was peripheral blood, sampled in the third trimester of pregnancy. The CDR3 DNA reads TGCGCCAGCAGCCAAGGTCAGTCCGGGGAGCTGTTTTTT. Translated: CASSQGQSGELFF.